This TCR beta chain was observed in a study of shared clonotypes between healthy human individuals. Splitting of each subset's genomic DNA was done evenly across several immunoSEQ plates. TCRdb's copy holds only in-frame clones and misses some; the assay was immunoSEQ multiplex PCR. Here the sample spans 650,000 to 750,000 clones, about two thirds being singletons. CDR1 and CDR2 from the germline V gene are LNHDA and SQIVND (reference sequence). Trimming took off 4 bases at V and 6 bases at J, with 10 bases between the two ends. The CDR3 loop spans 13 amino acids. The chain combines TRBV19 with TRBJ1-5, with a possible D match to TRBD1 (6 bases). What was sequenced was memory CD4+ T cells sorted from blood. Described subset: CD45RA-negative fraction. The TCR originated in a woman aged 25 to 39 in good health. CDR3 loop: CASSTGVRQPQHF. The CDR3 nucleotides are TGTGCCAGTAGTACAGGGGTTCGTCAGCCCCAGCATTTT.